A selection of T cell receptor beta chains follows, all from one sample in a study of shared clonotypes between healthy human individuals. The assay was immunoSEQ multiplex PCR, and TCRdb's table has in-frame clones only and misses some. This table has around 510,000 clones, just over 75% appearing once. Specimen: PBMCs. The receptors were sampled from a woman aged 40 to 50 in good health. Some clones in this sample may be carry-over from other donors' samples. Both conserved end residues are part of each CDR3. The order of the fields is J gene, V gene, D gene, clone size, CDR3 length, CDR3 DNA, CDR3 protein. The D gene is left open where the match is weak. Clone size appears in some rows only: once, few, many, or a class for an expanded clone.

J: TRBJ1-4; V: TRBV14; D: -; size: -; length: 16; DNA: TGTGCCAGCAGCCAATGGGGAAGAGCAACTAATGAAAAACTGTTTTTT; CDR3: CASSQWGRATNEKLFF
J: TRBJ1-1; V: TRBV20-1; D: -; size: -; length: 10; DNA: TGCAGTGCCGGGGGGGGAGCAGCTTTCTTT; CDR3: CSAGGGAAFF
J: TRBJ2-1; V: TRBV10-3; D: -; size: once; length: 12; DNA: TGTGCCATCAGTGACGTGGGCAATGAGCAGTTCTTC; CDR3: CAISDVGNEQFF
J: TRBJ2-3; V: TRBV6-4; D: -; size: -; length: 13; DNA: TGTGCCAGCAGTGACATCCGCTCGGAAACGCAGTATTTT; CDR3: CASSDIRSETQYF
J: TRBJ1-2; V: TRBV6-1; D: -; size: -; length: 13; DNA: TGTGCCAGCAGAGAACAAGCTAACTATGGCTACACCTTC; CDR3: CASREQANYGYTF
J: TRBJ2-3; V: TRBV29-1; D: -; size: -; length: 12; DNA: TGCAGCGTTGAGATGGTCACAGATACGCAGTATTTT; CDR3: CSVEMVTDTQYF
J: TRBJ2-6; V: TRBV28; D: TRBD2; size: -; length: 15; DNA: TGTGCCAGCACGAAGCGGGGGGCTGGGGCCAACGTCCTGACTTTC; CDR3: CASTKRGAGANVLTF
J: TRBJ1-5; V: TRBV5-1; D: -; size: -; length: 14; DNA: TGCGCCAGCAGCTTGTCTTCCACCGATCAGCCCCAGCATTTT; CDR3: CASSLSSTDQPQHF
J: TRBJ2-2; V: TRBV7-8; D: TRBD1; size: -; length: 17; DNA: TGTGCCAGCAGCCCGCAATGGACAGGGGGCTTTTCCGGGGAGCTGTTTTTT; CDR3: CASSPQWTGGFSGELFF
J: TRBJ2-5; V: TRBV29-1; D: -; size: -; length: 15; DNA: TGCAGCGTAACAGGGGCCAACGTCGGAGGGGAGACCCAGTACTTC; CDR3: CSVTGANVGGETQYF
J: TRBJ2-3; V: TRBV29-1; D: TRBD1; size: few; length: 13; DNA: TGCAGCGTTGGGCGACAGGGCGAAGGTACGCAGTATTTT; CDR3: CSVGRQGEGTQYF
J: TRBJ1-1; V: TRBV7-9; D: TRBD1; size: -; length: 14; DNA: TGTGCCAGCAGCATCGGACAGGAGAACACTGAAGCTTTCTTT; CDR3: CASSIGQENTEAFF
J: TRBJ2-1; V: TRBV28; D: TRBD2; size: -; length: 16; DNA: TGTGCCAGCATCACAGCTGGGAGGGCGGGCTACAATGAGCAGTTCTTC; CDR3: CASITAGRAGYNEQFF
J: TRBJ1-5; V: TRBV5-6; D: -; size: -; length: 15; DNA: TGTGCCAGCAGCTGGGGACCCAGTAGCAATCAGCCCCAGCATTTT; CDR3: CASSWGPSSNQPQHF
J: TRBJ2-2; V: TRBV5-1; D: -; size: -; length: 13; DNA: TGCGCCAGCAGCTTGGAGGCAACCGGGGAGCTGTTTTTT; CDR3: CASSLEATGELFF
J: TRBJ2-7; V: TRBV5-1; D: -; size: -; length: 16; DNA: TGCGCCAGCAGCTTGGCCACGGACTATTCGTCCTACGAGCAGTACTTC; CDR3: CASSLATDYSSYEQYF
J: TRBJ2-7; V: TRBV7-3; D: -; size: -; length: 14; DNA: TGTGCCAGCAGCCAACGGAGACAGGACTACGAGCAGTACTTC; CDR3: CASSQRRQDYEQYF
J: TRBJ2-5; V: TRBV28; D: TRBD1; size: -; length: 14; DNA: TGTGCCAGCAGTTTGATACAGGGGCAAGAGACCCAGTACTTC; CDR3: CASSLIQGQETQYF
J: TRBJ2-3; V: TRBV9; D: -; size: -; length: 11; DNA: TGTGCCAGCAGTACTGGAGATACGCAGTATTTT; CDR3: CASSTGDTQYF
J: TRBJ2-7; V: TRBV29-1; D: -; size: -; length: 13; DNA: TGCAGCGTTGAAAGGGTTGGGTCCTACGAGCAGTACTTC; CDR3: CSVERVGSYEQYF
J: TRBJ1-2; V: TRBV19; D: -; size: -; length: 14; DNA: TGTGCCAGTAGTATGGGCCAGGGACTCATTGGCTACACCTTC; CDR3: CASSMGQGLIGYTF
J: TRBJ2-1; V: TRBV11-2; D: -; size: -; length: 11; DNA: TGTGCCAGCAGTGAATACAATGAGCAGTTCTTC; CDR3: CASSEYNEQFF
J: TRBJ1-1; V: TRBV19; D: -; size: -; length: 15; DNA: TGTGCCAGTAGCCTTCCCGGTCTCGTGAACACTGAAGCTTTCTTT; CDR3: CASSLPGLVNTEAFF
J: TRBJ2-3; V: TRBV27; D: -; size: -; length: 15; DNA: TGTGCCAGCAGTTTAGGTGGGAGTGTGGCAGATACGCAGTATTTT; CDR3: CASSLGGSVADTQYF
J: TRBJ1-2; V: TRBV9; D: -; size: -; length: 17; DNA: TGTGCCAGCAGCGCCCTCCCCTCAGCTAATACTAACTATGGCTACACCTTC; CDR3: CASSALPSANTNYGYTF
J: TRBJ2-3; V: TRBV27; D: -; size: -; length: 15; DNA: TGTGCCAGCAGTTTATGGTGGGAGGGCACAGATACGCAGTATTTT; CDR3: CASSLWWEGTDTQYF
J: TRBJ2-3; V: TRBV6-1; D: -; size: -; length: 15; DNA: TGTGCCAGCACCACCCTCGGTGGGACCACAGATACGCAGTATTTT; CDR3: CASTTLGGTTDTQYF
J: TRBJ2-3; V: TRBV25-1; D: -; size: -; length: 14; DNA: TGTGCCAGCAGTGAACAGGAGAGCACAGATACGCAGTATTTT; CDR3: CASSEQESTDTQYF
J: TRBJ2-7; V: TRBV5-1; D: TRBD2; size: -; length: 15; DNA: TGCGCCAGCAGCTTGGTGACTCGGGAGGGCTACGAGCAGTACTTC; CDR3: CASSLVTREGYEQYF
J: TRBJ1-2; V: TRBV6-1; D: -; size: -; length: 14; DNA: TGTGCCAGCAGTGGAGACAGTTGGGGCTATGGCTACACCTTC; CDR3: CASSGDSWGYGYTF
J: TRBJ2-7; V: TRBV30; D: -; size: -; length: 11; DNA: TGTGCCTGGAGTGTGCGGGACGAGCAGTACTTC; CDR3: CAWSVRDEQYF
J: TRBJ2-1; V: TRBV19; D: -; size: -; length: 12; DNA: TGTGCCAGTAGTATACTCCACCATGAGCAGTTCTTC; CDR3: CASSILHHEQFF
J: TRBJ2-3; V: TRBV6-1; D: TRBD2; size: -; length: 15; DNA: TGTGCCAGCAGTGCCGGGACCGGGGGGGCAGATACGCAGTATTTT; CDR3: CASSAGTGGADTQYF
J: TRBJ1-5; V: TRBV28; D: -; size: -; length: 14; DNA: TGTGCCAGCAGGGGGGACGCTAGCAATCAGCCCCAGCATTTT; CDR3: CASRGDASNQPQHF
J: TRBJ1-1; V: TRBV14; D: -; size: few; length: 14; DNA: TGTGCCAGCAGCCAATGGGGCCTGAACACTGAAGCTTTCTTT; CDR3: CASSQWGLNTEAFF
J: TRBJ1-5; V: TRBV28; D: TRBD1; size: -; length: 15; DNA: TGTGCCAGCAGTCCGCAGACAGGGTTTTATCAGCCCCAGCATTTT; CDR3: CASSPQTGFYQPQHF
J: TRBJ2-7; V: TRBV5-1; D: -; size: -; length: 14; DNA: TGCGCCAGCAGCTTCCTGGACACCCAAGGGGAGCAGTACTTC; CDR3: CASSFLDTQGEQYF
J: TRBJ2-3; V: TRBV2; D: TRBD2; size: -; length: 15; DNA: TGTGCCAGCAGTGGCGGGCTAGCGGGCACAGATACGCAGTATTTT; CDR3: CASSGGLAGTDTQYF